This T cell receptor (beta chain) was identified during a study of T cell clonality in common variable immunodeficiency. The table came from immunoSEQ multiplex PCR; TCRdb's copy has only in-frame clones and leaves some out. Observed in the sample are tens of thousands of clones, none of them singletons. This clone was seen many times. The CDR3 end lies 3 residues beyond the end of the read and is filled in from the germline J gene. This CDR3 has 13 residues. Trimming cost V 1 base and J 4 bases, with 9 bases left between them. Germline CDR1 reads DFQATT; CDR2 reads SNEGSKA (reference sequence). This sequence originates from a person between 18 and 75 years old in good health. The specimen sequenced was peripheral blood mononuclear cells. J is TRBJ2-3 and V is TRBV20-1; perhaps TRBD1 as D (5 bases). The CDR3 bases that were read are TGCAGTGCTAGAGTTTCAGGGCCAGATACG. Protein product: CSARVSGPDT. The entire CDR3 sequence reads CSARVSGPDTQYF.